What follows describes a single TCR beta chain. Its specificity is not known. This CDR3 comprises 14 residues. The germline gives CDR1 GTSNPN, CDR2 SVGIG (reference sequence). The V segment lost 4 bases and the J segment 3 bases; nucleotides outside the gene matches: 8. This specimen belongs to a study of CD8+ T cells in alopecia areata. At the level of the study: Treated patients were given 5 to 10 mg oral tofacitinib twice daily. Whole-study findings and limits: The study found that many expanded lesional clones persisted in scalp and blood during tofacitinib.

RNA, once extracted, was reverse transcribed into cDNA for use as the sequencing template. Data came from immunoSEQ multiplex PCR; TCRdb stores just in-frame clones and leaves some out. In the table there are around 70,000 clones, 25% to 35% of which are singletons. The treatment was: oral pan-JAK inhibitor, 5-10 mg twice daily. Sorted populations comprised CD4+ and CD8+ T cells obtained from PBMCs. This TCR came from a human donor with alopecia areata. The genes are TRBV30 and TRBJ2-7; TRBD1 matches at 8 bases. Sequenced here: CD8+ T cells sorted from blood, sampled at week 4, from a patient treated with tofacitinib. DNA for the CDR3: TGTGCCTGGACCCCTATCGGGACAGGCTACGAGCAGTACTTC. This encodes CAWTPIGTGYEQYF.